Below, 16 T cell receptor beta chains from the same sample are listed, as sequenced in a study of blood T cell repertoires in COVID-19. Sequencing was performed with immunoSEQ multiplex PCR; in TCRdb, only in-frame clones are kept and a portion is missing. The repertoire holds 180,000 or so clones, roughly nine tenths seen once, with 2.5% to 3.5% in the top ten. The sample consisted of peripheral blood. These receptors came from a woman aged 25 to 39 with active or convalescent COVID-19.

The chain couples TRBV5-4 to TRBJ1-2; D remains unclear. Trimming took 3 bases from V and 5 from J, leaving 14 bases between them. CDR1 and CDR2 (germline): SGHNT, YYREEE (reference sequence). The CDR3 sequence is 14 residues long. The CDR3 protein is CASSSGSVVYGYTF. As DNA, the CDR3 is TGTGCCAGCAGCTCAGGATCGGTCGTATATGGCTACACCTTC.

The chain couples TRBV20-1 to TRBJ1-6; possibly TRBD1 for D (6 bases). There are 14 residues in the CDR3. V dropped 3 bases and J dropped 4 bases, with 10 bases sitting between them. Germline V CDR1 and CDR2: DFQATT, SNEGSKA (reference sequence). The CDR3 DNA is TGCAGTGCTAGTAGGGGGGGATATAATTCACCCCTCCACTTT. Translated, it gives CSASRGGYNSPLHF.

J is TRBJ2-7 and V is TRBV2; 7 bases are a match to TRBD1. Germline V gives CDR1 SNHLY, CDR2 FYNNEI. V was pared by 8 bases and J by 3 bases, with 10 bases of the junction left unmatched. The CDR3 runs to 14 residues. CDR3 coding DNA: TGTGCCAGCCGTACCGGGACAGCAAGCTACGAGCAGTACTTC. Translated: CASRTGTASYEQYF.

This chain connects TRBV19 to TRBJ1-4; no definite D call. The V gene's germline CDR1 is LNHDA and CDR2 SQIVND (reference sequence). The CDR3 covers 15 residues. The V and J ends lost 1 base and 7 bases respectively, with 13 bases between them. The CDR3 loop reads CASSIVAPEVEKLFF. The CDR3 DNA is TGTGCCAGTAGTATAGTGGCACCGGAGGTTGAAAAACTGTTTTTT.

The rearrangement joins TRBV7-9 to TRBJ1-1, with 10 positions matching TRBD1. This CDR3 is built from 14 residues. Looked up from germline, CDR1 is SEHNR and CDR2 is FQNEAQ (reference sequence). J gave up 11 bases and V 5 bases, and 11 bases lay outside the gene matches. The chain's CDR3 is CASSPPGQGNMAFF. The CDR3 DNA is TGTGCCAGCAGCCCACCGGGACAGGGGAATATGGCTTTCTTT.

CDR3 residues: CASSSPRTSGHSDLDTQYF. The CDR3 DNA reads TGTGCCAGCAGCTCCCCCCGGACTAGCGGGCACTCAGATTTAGATACGCAGTATTTT. The J gene is TRBJ2-3, the V gene TRBV7-9; TRBD2 aligns across 11 bases. The germline V gene has CDR1 SEHNR and CDR2 FQNEAQ (reference sequence). The CDR3 sequence is 19 residues long. The J segment lost 5 bases and the V segment lost 4 bases, leaving 17 bases of the junction unmatched.

V is TRBV5-1 and J is TRBJ2-2, with a tentative D call TRBD2 (6 bases). Germline V CDR1 and CDR2: SGHRS, YFSETQ. The CDR3 has 15 amino acids. The ends were cut back, 0 bases at V and 4 bases at J, with 10 bases in the middle. The CDR3 nucleotides read TGCGCCAGCAGCTTGGTTGGGGGGACCACCGGGGAGCTGTTTTTT. This encodes CASSLVGGTTGELFF. Filled out from reference TRBV5-1 and TRBJ2-2, the complete variable domain reads KAGVTQTPRYLIKTRGQQVTLSCSPISGHRSVSWYQQTPGQGLQFLFEYFSETQRNKGNFPGRFSGRQFSNSRSEMNVSTLELGDSALYLCASSLVGGTTGELFFGEGSRLTVL.

The CDR3 spells CASSQPSGTDTQYF. The CDR3 nucleotides read TGTGCCAGCAGCCAACCTTCAGGGACAGATACGCAGTATTTT. V gene TRBV4-2 combines with J gene TRBJ2-3; tentative D call: TRBD1 (5 bases). The CDR3 loop spans 14 amino acids. Trimming removed 2 bases from V and 3 bases from J, with 9 bases in between. CDR1 is LGHNA, CDR2 YNFKEQ, per germline.

The CDR3 DNA reads as TGTGCCAGCAGTTTTACAGGGGACTATGGCTACACCTTC. Residues: CASSFTGDYGYTF. This chain links TRBV11-3 with TRBJ1-2; 7 bases are a match to TRBD1. This CDR3 has 13 amino acids. Germline lookup yields CDR1 SGHNT and CDR2 YENEEA. V shed 6 bases, J shed 3 bases, and the junction held 4 bases outside the gene matches.

The V call is TRBV2, the J call TRBJ2-1; D may be TRBD2 (5 bases). In germline, CDR1 is SNHLY, CDR2 FYNNEI. Trimming removed 4 bases from V and 4 bases from J, with 17 bases in between. The CDR3 extends over 16 amino acids. CDR3 residues: CASSGQAPTSYNEQFF. CDR3 bases: TGTGCCAGCAGTGGGCAGGCCCCAACTAGTTACAATGAGCAGTTCTTC. Combining the CDR3 with reference TRBV2 and TRBJ2-1 gives the whole variable domain EPEVTQTPSHQVTQMGQEVILRCVPISNHLYFYWYRQILGQKVEFLVSFYNNEISEKSEIFDDQFSVERPDGSNFTLKIRSTKLEDSAMYFCASSGQAPTSYNEQFFGPGTRLTVL.

This clone turned up a few times. V gene TRBV7-2 combines with J gene TRBJ2-7, with 8 bases matching TRBD2. Germline loops: CDR1 SGHTA, CDR2 FQGNSA. The CDR3 runs to 15 residues. V shed 6 bases, J shed 4 bases, and the junction held 11 bases outside the gene matches. The CDR3: CASSFTSGPFYEQYF. The CDR3 coding sequence is TGTGCCAGCAGTTTCACTAGCGGTCCTTTTTACGAGCAGTACTTC.

This chain links TRBV6-5 with TRBJ1-1; 9 nucleotides match TRBD1. This CDR3 is built from 14 residues. Germline V CDR1 and CDR2: MNHEY, SVGAGI. Trimming cost V 6 bases and J 8 bases; bases outside gene matches: 10. DNA for the CDR3: TGTGCCAGCAGCCCCGGGACAGGGAAAAAGGAAGCTTTCTTT. Its protein is CASSPGTGKKEAFF.

J is TRBJ2-1 and V is TRBV13; 11 nucleotides match TRBD1. This CDR3 comprises 15 residues. Germline CDR1 is PRHDT and CDR2 is FYEKMQ (reference sequence). J lost 4 bases, V lost 6 bases, and 5 bases had no gene match. The CDR3 DNA reads as TGTGCCAGCAGTCAGGGGACAGGGGGATACAATGAGCAGTTCTTC. Protein product: CASSQGTGGYNEQFF.

In this sample, this clone turned up once. J is TRBJ1-3 and V is TRBV10-3; D call uncertain. The CDR3 totals 16 residues. Trimming shortened V by 2 bases and J by 3 bases, and 14 bases separated the two germline ends. Germline lookup yields CDR1 ENHRY and CDR2 SYGVKD. Written as DNA, the CDR3 is TGTGCCATCAGTGAGCCGAGCGGCCCCTTTGGAAACACCATATATTTT. This gives the protein CAISEPSGPFGNTIYF.

This clone was seen more than once but under ten times. This CDR3 is CASSASGTAASGANVLTF. The DNA of the CDR3 is TGTGCCAGCAGCGCCTCCGGGACAGCAGCCTCTGGGGCCAACGTCCTGACTTTC. The chain employs TRBV9 and TRBJ2-6; 7 nucleotides match TRBD1. This CDR3 spans 18 amino acids. Germline CDR1 reads SGDLS; CDR2 reads YYNGEE. With V trimmed by 3 bases and J by 0 bases, 9 bases remained unmatched. Together with reference TRBV9 and TRBJ2-6, the CDR3 gives the full variable domain: DSGVTQTPKHLITATGQRVTLRCSPRSGDLSVYWYQQSLDQGLQFLIQYYNGEERAKGNILERFSAQQFPDLHSELNLSSLELGDSALYFCASSASGTAASGANVLTFGAGSRLTVL.

The CDR3 bases are TGTGCCAGCAGTGAGCCCCCTACCACAGATACGCAGTATTTT. Protein sequence: CASSEPPTTDTQYF. The rearrangement uses TRBV2 and TRBJ2-3; D unclear. The CDR3 has 14 amino acids. Germline CDR1 is SNHLY and CDR2 is FYNNEI. Trimming took 3 bases from V and 2 from J, leaving 9 bases between them.